This T cell receptor (beta chain) was sequenced for a study of blood T cell repertoires in COVID-19. This clone was recorded a few times. Methods used by the authors: Reference gene primer amplification gave nucleated cell count estimates. Clones were read by immunoSEQ multiplex PCR, and TCRdb kept only the in-frame ones, dropping some. Clone size and the V and J calls come from that table; the DNA yielded D and trimming. The profile covers about 55,000 clones, with less than 75% appearing a single time and more than 11% taken by the ten largest. CDR1 MNHEY and CDR2 SMNVEV come from the germline V gene (reference sequence). The V and J ends lost 4 bases and 2 bases respectively, with 11 bases between them. The CDR3 extends over 14 amino acids.

The V gene is TRBV27, the J gene TRBJ1-1, with unresolved D. Source material: peripheral blood. This receptor was identified in a woman in her seventies with acute or convalescent COVID-19. CDR3 amino acids: CASSSPGLNTEAFF. As DNA, the CDR3 is TGTGCCAGCAGTTCCCCTGGCCTTAACACTGAAGCTTTCTTT.